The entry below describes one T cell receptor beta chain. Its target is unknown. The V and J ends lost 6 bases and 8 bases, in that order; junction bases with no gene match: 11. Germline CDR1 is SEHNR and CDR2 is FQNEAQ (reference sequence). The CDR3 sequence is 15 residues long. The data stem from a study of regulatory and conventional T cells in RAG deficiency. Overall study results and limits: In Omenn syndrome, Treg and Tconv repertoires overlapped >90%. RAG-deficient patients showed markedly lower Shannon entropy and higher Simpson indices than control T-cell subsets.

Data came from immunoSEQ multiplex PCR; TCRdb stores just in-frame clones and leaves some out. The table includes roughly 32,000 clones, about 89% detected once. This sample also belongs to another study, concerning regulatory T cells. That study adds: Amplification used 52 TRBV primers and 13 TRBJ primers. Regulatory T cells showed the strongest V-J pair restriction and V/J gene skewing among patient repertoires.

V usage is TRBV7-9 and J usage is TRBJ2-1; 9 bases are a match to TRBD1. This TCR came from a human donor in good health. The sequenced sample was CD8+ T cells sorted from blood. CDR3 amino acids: CASSRGQGLWDEQFF. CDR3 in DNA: TGTGCCAGCAGTCGGGGACAGGGTCTTTGGGATGAGCAGTTCTTC.